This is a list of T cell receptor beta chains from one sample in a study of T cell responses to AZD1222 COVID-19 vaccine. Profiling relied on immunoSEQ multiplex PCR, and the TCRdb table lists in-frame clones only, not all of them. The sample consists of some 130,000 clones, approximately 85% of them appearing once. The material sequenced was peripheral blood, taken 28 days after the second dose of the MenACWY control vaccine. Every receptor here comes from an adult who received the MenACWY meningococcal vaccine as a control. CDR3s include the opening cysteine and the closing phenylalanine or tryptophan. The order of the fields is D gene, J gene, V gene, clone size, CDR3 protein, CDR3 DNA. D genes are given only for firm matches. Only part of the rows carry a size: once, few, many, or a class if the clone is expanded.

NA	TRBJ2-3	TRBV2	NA	CASSDLAGDTQYF	TGTGCCAGCAGTGATCTGGCCGGGGATACGCAGTATTTT
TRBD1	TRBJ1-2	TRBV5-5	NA	CASSDRDSYGYTF	TGTGCCAGCAGCGACCGGGACAGCTATGGCTACACCTTC
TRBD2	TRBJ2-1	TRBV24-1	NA	CATSDPLTSGGSYNEQFF	TGTGCCACCAGTGACCCCCTGACTAGCGGAGGCTCCTACAATGAGCAGTTCTTC
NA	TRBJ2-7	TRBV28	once	CASSPPRYEQYF	TGTGCCAGCAGCCCACCCCGCTACGAGCAGTACTTC
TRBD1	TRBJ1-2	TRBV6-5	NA	CASRISGGVGYTF	TGTGCCAGCAGGATCTCAGGGGGGGTTGGCTACACCTTC
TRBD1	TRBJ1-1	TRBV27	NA	CASSTPGQGAEAFF	TGTGCCAGCAGTACCCCAGGGCAGGGGGCTGAAGCTTTCTTT
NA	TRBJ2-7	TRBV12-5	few	CASGWTLLQQYF	TGTGCTAGTGGTTGGACCCTACTACAGCAGTACTTC
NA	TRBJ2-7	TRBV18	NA	CASSPEARTTYEQYF	TGTGCCAGCTCACCAGAAGCAAGGACTACCTACGAGCAGTACTTC
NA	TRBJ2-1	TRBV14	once	CASSQETTLGEQFF	TGTGCCAGCAGCCAAGAAACGACCCTTGGCGAGCAGTTCTTC
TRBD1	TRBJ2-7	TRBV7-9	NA	CASSRDSLEQYF	TGTGCCAGCAGCCGGGACAGTCTCGAGCAGTACTTC
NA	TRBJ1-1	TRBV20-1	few	CSASQGPWDTEAFF	TGCAGTGCTAGTCAGGGGCCCTGGGACACTGAAGCTTTCTTT
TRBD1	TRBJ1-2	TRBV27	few	CASSSDRGYGYTF	TGTGCCAGCAGTTCAGACAGGGGCTATGGCTACACCTTC
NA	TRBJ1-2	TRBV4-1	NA	CASSQDVRGGYGYTF	TGCGCCAGCAGCCAAGATGTCAGGGGAGGCTATGGCTACACCTTC
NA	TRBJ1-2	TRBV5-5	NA	CASSAPPRGGYTF	TGTGCCAGCAGCGCACCTCCCCGAGGGGGCTACACCTTC
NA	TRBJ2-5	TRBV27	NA	CASRPIRAGETQYF	TGTGCCAGCAGACCCATTCGGGCCGGGGAGACCCAGTACTTC
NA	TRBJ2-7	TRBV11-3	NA	CASSLEVGYGEQYF	TGTGCCAGCAGCTTAGAGGTCGGGTACGGCGAGCAGTACTTC
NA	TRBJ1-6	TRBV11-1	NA	CASRAINSPLHF	TGTGCCAGCAGAGCCATTAATTCACCCCTCCACTTT
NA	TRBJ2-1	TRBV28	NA	CASSSGTSHNEQFF	TGTGCCAGCAGTTCCGGGACCTCCCACAATGAGCAGTTCTTC
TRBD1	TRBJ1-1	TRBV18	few	CASSPRRTGGDTEAFF	TGTGCCAGCTCACCTAGACGGACAGGGGGAGACACTGAAGCTTTCTTT
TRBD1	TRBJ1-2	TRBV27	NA	CASSLYGTGNGYTF	TGTGCCAGCAGTTTATATGGGACAGGGAATGGCTACACCTTC
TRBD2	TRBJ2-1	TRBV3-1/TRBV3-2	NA	CASSYTRGGEQFF	TGTGCCAGCAGCTATACGCGGGGGGGAGAGCAGTTCTTC
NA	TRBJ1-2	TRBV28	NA	CASSSPAGDYGYTF	TGTGCCAGCAGTTCCCCGGCAGGGGACTATGGCTACACCTTC
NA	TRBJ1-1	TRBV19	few	CASTFRAEAFF	TGTGCCAGTACCTTCCGGGCCGAAGCTTTCTTT
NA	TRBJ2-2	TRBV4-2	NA	CASSQGGGGGPRLGELFF	TGTGCCAGCAGCCAAGGCGGTGGGGGCGGTCCCAGGCTCGGGGAGCTGTTTTTT
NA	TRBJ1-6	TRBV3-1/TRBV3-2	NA	CASTRAVYSPLHF	TGTGCCAGCACTCGAGCGGTGTATTCACCCCTCCACTTT
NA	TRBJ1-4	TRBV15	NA	CATLDGIGGTNEKLFF	TGTGCCACACTAGACGGCATCGGCGGAACTAATGAAAAACTGTTTTTT
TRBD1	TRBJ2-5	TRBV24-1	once	CATSETGGKETQYF	TGTGCCACCAGTGAAACAGGGGGGAAAGAGACCCAGTACTTC
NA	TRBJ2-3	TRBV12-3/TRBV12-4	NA	CASSPGDTQYF	TGTGCCAGCAGCCCGGGAGATACGCAGTATTTT
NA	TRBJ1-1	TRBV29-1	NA	CSVEGSTSEAFF	TGCAGCGTTGAAGGTAGTACCTCTGAAGCTTTCTTT
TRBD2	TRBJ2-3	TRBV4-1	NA	CASSHREGRPTDTQYF	TGCGCCAGCAGCCATCGGGAGGGGCGCCCCACAGATACGCAGTATTTT
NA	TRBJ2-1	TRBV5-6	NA	CATGGGIGEQFF	TGTGCCACCGGAGGGGGGATCGGTGAGCAGTTCTTC
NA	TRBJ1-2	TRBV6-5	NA	CASTSNIVGGYTF	TGTGCCAGCACCTCGAACATCGTTGGGGGCTACACCTTC
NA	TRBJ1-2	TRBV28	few	CASTERPVYGYTF	TGTGCCAGCACCGAGAGACCGGTATATGGCTACACCTTC
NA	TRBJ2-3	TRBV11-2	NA	CASSFRGYRQGGTDTQYF	TGTGCCAGCAGCTTCCGCGGTTATCGACAGGGAGGAACAGATACGCAGTATTTT
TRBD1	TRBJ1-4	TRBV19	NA	CASTVARDRPISEKLFF	TGTGCCAGTACCGTCGCCAGGGACAGGCCGATTTCGGAAAAACTGTTTTTT
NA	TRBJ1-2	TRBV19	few	CASSLPGVEAYYYGYTF	TGTGCCAGTAGTCTTCCGGGGGTTGAGGCATACTACTATGGCTACACCTTC
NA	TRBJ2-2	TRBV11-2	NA	CASSLGTGRTGELFF	TGTGCCAGCAGCTTAGGCACAGGGAGAACCGGGGAGCTGTTTTTT
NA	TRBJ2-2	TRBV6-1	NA	CASSETRAGELFF	TGTGCCAGCAGTGAGACTAGGGCCGGGGAGCTGTTTTTT
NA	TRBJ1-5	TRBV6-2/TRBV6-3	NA	CASSYTPERPGNQPQHF	TGTGCCAGCAGTTACACCCCAGAAAGGCCAGGCAATCAGCCCCAGCATTTT
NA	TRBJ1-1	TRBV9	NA	CASSLGHTNTEAFF	TGTGCCAGCAGCTTGGGGCACACAAACACTGAAGCTTTCTTT
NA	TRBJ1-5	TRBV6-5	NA	CASRLKRWSNQPQHF	TGTGCCAGCAGATTAAAGAGGTGGAGCAATCAGCCCCAGCATTTT
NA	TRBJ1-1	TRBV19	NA	CASSILGNTEAFF	TGTGCCAGTAGTATCCTCGGTAACACTGAAGCTTTCTTT
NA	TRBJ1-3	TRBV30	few	CAWTARSGNTIYF	TGTGCCTGGACAGCCCGCTCTGGAAACACCATATATTTT
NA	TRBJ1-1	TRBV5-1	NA	CASSLGSGANTEAFF	TGCGCCAGCAGCTTGGGTTCCGGGGCGAACACTGAAGCTTTCTTT